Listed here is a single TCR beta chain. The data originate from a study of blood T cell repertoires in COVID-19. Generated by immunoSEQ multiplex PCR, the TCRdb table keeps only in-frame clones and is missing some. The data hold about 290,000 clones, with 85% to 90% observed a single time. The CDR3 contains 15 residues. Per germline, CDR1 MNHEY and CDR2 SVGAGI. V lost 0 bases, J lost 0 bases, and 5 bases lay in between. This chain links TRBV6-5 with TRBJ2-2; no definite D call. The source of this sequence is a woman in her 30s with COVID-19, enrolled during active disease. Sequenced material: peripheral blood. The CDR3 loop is CASSYSGANTGELFF. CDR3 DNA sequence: TGTGCCAGCAGTTACTCGGGCGCGAACACCGGGGAGCTGTTTTTT.